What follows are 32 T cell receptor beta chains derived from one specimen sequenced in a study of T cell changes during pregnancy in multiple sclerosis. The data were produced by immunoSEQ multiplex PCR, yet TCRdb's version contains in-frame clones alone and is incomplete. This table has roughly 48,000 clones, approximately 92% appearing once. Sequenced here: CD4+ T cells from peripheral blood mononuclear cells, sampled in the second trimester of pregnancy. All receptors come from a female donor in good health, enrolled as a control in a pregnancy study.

CDR3 sequence: CASSKQGLLRKLFF. The CDR3 nucleotides read TGTGCCAGCAGTAAACAGGGGCTTTTGCGAAAACTGTTTTTT. This rearrangement joins TRBV27 to TRBJ1-4, with 7 bases identical to TRBD1. This CDR3 is 14 amino acids long. The junction had 10 bases not matched to a gene; V was cut back by 5 bases and J by 10 bases. The V gene's germline CDR1 is MNHEY and CDR2 SMNVEV (reference sequence).

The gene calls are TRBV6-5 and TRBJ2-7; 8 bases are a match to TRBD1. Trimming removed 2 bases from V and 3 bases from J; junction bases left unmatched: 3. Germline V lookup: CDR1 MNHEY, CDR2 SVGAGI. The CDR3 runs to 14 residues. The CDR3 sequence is CASSYDTGGYEQYF. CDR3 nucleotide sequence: TGTGCCAGCAGTTACGATACAGGGGGCTACGAGCAGTACTTC.

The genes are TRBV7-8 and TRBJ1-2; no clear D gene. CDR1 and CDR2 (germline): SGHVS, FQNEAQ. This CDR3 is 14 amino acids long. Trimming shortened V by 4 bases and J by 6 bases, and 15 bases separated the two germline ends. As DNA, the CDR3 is TGTGCCAGCAGCTCCCTCATCCCGTCAGATGGCTACACCTTC. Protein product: CASSSLIPSDGYTF.

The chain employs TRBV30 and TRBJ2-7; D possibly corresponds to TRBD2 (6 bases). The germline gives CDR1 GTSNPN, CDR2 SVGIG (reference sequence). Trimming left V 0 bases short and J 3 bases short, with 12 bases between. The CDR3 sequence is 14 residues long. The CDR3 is CAWSVGGTLYEQYF. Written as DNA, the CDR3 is TGTGCCTGGAGTGTAGGCGGGACCCTCTACGAGCAGTACTTC.

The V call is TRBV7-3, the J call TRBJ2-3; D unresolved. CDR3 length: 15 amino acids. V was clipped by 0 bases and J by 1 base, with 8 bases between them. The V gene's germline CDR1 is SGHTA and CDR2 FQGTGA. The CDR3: CASSLTASRTDTQYF. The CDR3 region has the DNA TGTGCCAGCAGCTTAACAGCTTCCCGCACAGATACGCAGTATTTT.

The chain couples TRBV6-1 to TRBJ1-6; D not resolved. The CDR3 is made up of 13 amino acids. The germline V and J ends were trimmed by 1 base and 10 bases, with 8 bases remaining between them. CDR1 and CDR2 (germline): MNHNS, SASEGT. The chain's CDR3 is CASSEVRRSPLHF. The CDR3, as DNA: TGTGCCAGCAGTGAAGTTAGAAGATCACCCCTCCACTTT.

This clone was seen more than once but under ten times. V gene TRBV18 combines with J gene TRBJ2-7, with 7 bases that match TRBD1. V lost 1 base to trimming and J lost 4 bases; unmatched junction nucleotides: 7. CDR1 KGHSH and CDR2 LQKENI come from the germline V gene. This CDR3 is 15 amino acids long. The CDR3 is CASSPRTGTEYEQYF. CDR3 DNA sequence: TGTGCCAGCTCACCACGTACCGGGACAGAGTACGAGCAGTACTTC.

The CDR3 DNA is TGCAGCGTCGAGGCGTCTGGAGGCAGTACCCCGGGGGAGCAGTACTTC. Translated: CSVEASGGSTPGEQYF. The chain uses TRBV29-1 and TRBJ2-7, with D possibly being TRBD2 (5 bases). With 6 bases removed from V and 7 bases from J, the gap between germline ends came to 28 bases. CDR1 is SQVTM and CDR2 is ANQGSEA in the germline V gene. The CDR3 contains 16 residues.

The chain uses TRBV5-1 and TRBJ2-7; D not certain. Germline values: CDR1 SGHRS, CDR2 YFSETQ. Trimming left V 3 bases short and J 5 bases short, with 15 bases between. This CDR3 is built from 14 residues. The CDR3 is CASSYQSRRNEQYF. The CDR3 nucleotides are TGCGCCAGCAGCTACCAATCGAGGAGAAACGAGCAGTACTTC.

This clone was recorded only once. The CDR3 DNA reads TGTGCCAGCAGCATCATTAGCGGACTTTACAATGAGCAGTTCTTC. Translated, it gives CASSIISGLYNEQFF. This chain uses TRBV5-5 with TRBJ2-1; a weak D match, TRBD2 (6 bases). The CDR3 is 15 amino acids. Trimming shortened V by 4 bases and J by 4 bases, and 15 bases separated the two germline ends. Germline V gene lookup returns CDR1 SGHKS and CDR2 YYEKEE (reference sequence).

The CDR3 spells CASSLISLAGTYNEQFF. CDR3 coding DNA: TGTGCCAGCAGCTTAATCTCCCTGGCGGGAACCTACAATGAGCAGTTCTTC. The V gene is TRBV7-2, the J gene TRBJ2-1; TRBD2 might be the D (6 bases). Germline loops: CDR1 SGHTA, CDR2 FQGNSA. V was trimmed by 2 bases and J by 2 bases, leaving 16 bases between them. The CDR3 is made up of 17 amino acids.

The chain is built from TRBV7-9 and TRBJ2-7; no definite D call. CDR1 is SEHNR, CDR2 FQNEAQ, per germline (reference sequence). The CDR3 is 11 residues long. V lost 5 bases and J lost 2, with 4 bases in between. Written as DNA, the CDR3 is TGTGCCAGCAGCCCAACCTACGAGCAGTACTTC. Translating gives CASSPTYEQYF.

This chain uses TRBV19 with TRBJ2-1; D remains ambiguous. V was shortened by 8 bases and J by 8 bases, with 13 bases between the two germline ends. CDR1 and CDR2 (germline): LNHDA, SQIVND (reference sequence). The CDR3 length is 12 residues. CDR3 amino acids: CASSTSWDEQFF. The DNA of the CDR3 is TGTGCCAGTTCGACAAGCTGGGATGAGCAGTTCTTC.

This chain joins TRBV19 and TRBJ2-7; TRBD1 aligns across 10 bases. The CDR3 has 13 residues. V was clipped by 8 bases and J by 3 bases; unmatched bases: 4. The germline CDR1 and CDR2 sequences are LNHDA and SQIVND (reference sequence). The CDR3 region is CASGGQGVYEQYF. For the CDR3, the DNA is TGTGCCAGTGGTGGACAGGGGGTCTACGAGCAGTACTTC.

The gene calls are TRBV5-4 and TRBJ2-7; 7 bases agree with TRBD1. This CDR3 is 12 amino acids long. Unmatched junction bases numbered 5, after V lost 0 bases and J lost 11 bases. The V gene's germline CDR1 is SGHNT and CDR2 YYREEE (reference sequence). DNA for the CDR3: TGTGCCAGCAGCTTGGCCGGGACAGAGGAGTACTTC. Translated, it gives CASSLAGTEEYF. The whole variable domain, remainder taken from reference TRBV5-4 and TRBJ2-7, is ETGVTQSPTHLIKTRGQQVTLRCSSQSGHNTVSWYQQALGQGPQFIFQYYREEENGRGNFPPRFSGLQFPNYSSELNVNALELDDSALYLCASSLAGTEEYFGPGTRLTVT.

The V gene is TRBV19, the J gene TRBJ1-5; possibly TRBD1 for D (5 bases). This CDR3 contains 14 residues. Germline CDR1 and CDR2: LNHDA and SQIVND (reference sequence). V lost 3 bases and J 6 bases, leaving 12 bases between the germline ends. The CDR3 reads CASSIRGRGQPQHF. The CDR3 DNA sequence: TGTGCCAGTAGTATCCGGGGGAGAGGTCAGCCCCAGCATTTT.

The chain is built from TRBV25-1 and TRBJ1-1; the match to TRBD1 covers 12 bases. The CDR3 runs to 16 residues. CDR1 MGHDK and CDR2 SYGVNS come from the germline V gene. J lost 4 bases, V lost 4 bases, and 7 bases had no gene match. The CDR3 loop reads CASSVLGTGGGTEAFF. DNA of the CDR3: TGTGCCAGCAGTGTATTAGGGACAGGGGGCGGCACTGAAGCTTTCTTT.

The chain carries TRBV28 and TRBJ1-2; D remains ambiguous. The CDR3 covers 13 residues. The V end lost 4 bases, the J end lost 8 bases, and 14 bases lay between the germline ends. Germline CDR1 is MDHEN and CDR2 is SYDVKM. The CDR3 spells CASSWGDSLGYTF. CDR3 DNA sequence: TGTGCCAGCAGTTGGGGAGACTCATTAGGCTACACCTTC.

CDR3 residues: CASSFTSGGTDTQYF. Here the CDR3 DNA reads TGTGCCAGCAGCTTTACTAGCGGCGGCACAGATACGCAGTATTTT. The chain links TRBV7-2 to TRBJ2-3; 8 bases fit TRBD2. The CDR3 has 15 residues. J lost 1 base, V lost 3 bases, and 3 bases had no gene match. Germline-derived CDR1 and CDR2 are SGHTA and FQGNSA.

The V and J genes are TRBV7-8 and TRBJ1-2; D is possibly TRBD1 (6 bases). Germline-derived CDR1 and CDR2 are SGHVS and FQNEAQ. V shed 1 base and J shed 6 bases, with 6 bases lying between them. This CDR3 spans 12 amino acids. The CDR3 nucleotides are TGTGCCAGCAGCTTAGACAGGGATGGCTACACCTTC. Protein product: CASSLDRDGYTF.

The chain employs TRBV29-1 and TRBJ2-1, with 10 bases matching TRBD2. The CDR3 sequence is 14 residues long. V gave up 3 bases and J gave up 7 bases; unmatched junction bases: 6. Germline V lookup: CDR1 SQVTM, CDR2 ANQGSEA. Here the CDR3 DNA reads TGCAGCGTTGATCGCACTAGCGGGGTAAATGAGCAGTTCTTC. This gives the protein CSVDRTSGVNEQFF.

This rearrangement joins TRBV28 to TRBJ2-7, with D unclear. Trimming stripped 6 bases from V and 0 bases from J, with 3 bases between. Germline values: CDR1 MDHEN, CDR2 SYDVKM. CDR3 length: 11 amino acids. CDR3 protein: CASRSSYEQYF. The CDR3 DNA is TGTGCCAGCAGGAGCTCCTACGAGCAGTACTTC.

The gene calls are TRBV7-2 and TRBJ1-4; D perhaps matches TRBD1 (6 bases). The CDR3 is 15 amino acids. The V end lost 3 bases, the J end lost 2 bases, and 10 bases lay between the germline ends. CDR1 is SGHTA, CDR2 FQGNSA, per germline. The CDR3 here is CASSFPRGTNEKLFF. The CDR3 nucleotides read TGTGCCAGCAGCTTCCCGAGGGGGACTAATGAAAAACTGTTTTTT. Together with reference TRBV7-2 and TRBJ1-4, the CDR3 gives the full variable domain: GAGVSQSPSNKVTEKGKDVELRCDPISGHTALYWYRQSLGQGLEFLIYFQGNSAPDKSGLPSDRFSAERTGGSVSTLTIQRTQQEDSAVYLCASSFPRGTNEKLFFGSGTQLSVL.

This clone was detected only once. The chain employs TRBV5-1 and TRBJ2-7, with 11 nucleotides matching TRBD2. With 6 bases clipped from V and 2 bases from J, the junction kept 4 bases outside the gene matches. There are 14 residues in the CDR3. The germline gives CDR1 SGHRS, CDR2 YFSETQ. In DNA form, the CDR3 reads TGCGCCAGCACGGGGACTAGCGGCCCCTACGAGCAGTACTTC. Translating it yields CASTGTSGPYEQYF.

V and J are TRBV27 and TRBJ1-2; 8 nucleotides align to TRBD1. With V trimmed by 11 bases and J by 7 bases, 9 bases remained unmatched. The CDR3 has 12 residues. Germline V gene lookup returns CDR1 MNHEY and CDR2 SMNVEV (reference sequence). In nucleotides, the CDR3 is TGTGCCGTTAACGGGGACAGGACTGGCTACACCTTC. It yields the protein CAVNGDRTGYTF.

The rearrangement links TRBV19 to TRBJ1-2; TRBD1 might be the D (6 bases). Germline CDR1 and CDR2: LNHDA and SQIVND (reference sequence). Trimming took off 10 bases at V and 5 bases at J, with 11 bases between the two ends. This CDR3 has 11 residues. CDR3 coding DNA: TGTGCCACCAAGGACAGATATGGCTACACCTTC. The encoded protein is CATKDRYGYTF.

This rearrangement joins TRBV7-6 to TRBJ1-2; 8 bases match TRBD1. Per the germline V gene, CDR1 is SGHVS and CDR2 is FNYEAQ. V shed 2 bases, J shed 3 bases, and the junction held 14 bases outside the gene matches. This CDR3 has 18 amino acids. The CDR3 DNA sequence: TGTGCCAGCAGCTTACCCCAGGGCAGGGGGCGCGGTGACTATGGCTACACCTTC. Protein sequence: CASSLPQGRGRGDYGYTF.

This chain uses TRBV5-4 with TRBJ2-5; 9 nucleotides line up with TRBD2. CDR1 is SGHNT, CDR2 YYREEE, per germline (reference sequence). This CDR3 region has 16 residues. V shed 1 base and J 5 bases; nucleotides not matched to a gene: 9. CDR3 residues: CASSLLAGGGKETQYF. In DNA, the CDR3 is TGTGCCAGCAGCTTGCTCGCGGGAGGGGGAAAGGAGACCCAGTACTTC.

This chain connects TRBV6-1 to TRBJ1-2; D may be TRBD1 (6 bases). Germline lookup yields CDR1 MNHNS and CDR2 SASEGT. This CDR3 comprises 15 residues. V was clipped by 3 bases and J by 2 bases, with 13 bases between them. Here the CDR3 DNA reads TGTGCCAGCAGTGAGACTCCCGGGACAAACTATGGCTACACCTTC. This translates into CASSETPGTNYGYTF.

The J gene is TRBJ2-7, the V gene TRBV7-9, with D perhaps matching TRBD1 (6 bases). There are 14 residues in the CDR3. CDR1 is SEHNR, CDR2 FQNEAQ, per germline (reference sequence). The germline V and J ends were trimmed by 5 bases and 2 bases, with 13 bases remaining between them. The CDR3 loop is CASSPQGSAYEQYF. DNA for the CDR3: TGTGCCAGCAGCCCCCAGGGGAGTGCCTACGAGCAGTACTTC.

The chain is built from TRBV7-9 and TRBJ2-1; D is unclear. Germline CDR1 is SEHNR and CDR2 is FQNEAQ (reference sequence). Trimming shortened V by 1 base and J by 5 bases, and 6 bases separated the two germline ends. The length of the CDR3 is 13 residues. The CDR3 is CASSLVRDNEQFF. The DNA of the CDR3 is TGTGCCAGCAGCTTAGTGCGAGACAATGAGCAGTTCTTC. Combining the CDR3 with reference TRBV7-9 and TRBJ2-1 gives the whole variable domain DTGVSQNPRHKITKRGQNVTFRCDPISEHNRLYWYRQTLGQGPEFLTYFQNEAQLEKSRLLSDRFSAERPKGSFSTLEIQRTEQGDSAMYLCASSLVRDNEQFFGPGTRLTVL.

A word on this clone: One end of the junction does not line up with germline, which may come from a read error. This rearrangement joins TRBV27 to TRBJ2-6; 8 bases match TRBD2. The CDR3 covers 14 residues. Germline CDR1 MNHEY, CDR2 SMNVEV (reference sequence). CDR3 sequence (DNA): TGCTCCAGCGGGAGTTCCTCTGGGGCCAACGTCCTGACTTTC. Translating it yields CSSGSSSGANVLTF.